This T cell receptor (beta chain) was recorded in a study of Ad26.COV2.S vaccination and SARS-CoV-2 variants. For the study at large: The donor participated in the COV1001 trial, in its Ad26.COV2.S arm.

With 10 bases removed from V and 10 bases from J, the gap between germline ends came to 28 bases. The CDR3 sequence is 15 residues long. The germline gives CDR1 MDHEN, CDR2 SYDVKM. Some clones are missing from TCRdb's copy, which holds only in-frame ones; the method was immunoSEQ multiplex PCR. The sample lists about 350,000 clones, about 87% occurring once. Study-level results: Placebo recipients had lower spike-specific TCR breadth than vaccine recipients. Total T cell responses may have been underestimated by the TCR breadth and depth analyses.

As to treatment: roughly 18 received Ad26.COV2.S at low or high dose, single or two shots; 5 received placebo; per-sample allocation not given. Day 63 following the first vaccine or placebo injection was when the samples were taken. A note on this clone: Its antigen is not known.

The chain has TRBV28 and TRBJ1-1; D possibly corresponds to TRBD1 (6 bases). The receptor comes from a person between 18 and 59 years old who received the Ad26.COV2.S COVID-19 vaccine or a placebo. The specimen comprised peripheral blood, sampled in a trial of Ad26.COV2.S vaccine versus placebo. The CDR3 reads CATISIVEGGFRAFF. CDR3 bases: TGTGCCACAATATCAATAGTTGAGGGGGGGTTTCGAGCTTTCTTT.